The clone carrying this T cell receptor beta chain has ten or more counts. Its antigen is still unknown. This record belongs to a study of Graves' ophthalmopathy and Graves' hyperthyroidism. CDR1 and CDR2 (germline): SQVTM, ANQGSEA. The CDR3 loop spans 13 amino acids. With 7 bases removed from V and 1 base from J, the gap between germline ends came to 14 bases. Investigators amplified TCR beta CDR3 regions from RNA transcripts. In the first round, RT-PCR was carried out with HTBI primers, and a multiplex PCR formed the second round. In TCRdb, the multiplex PCR reads were re-called with MiXCR into one record per CDR3 protein. The sample consists of a few hundred thousand distinct CDR3 sequences, approximately 18% of them appearing once. Whole-study findings and limits: Ophthalmopathy was separated from stable hyperthyroidism by a 13-signature model with 87.88% sensitivity and roughly 84% specificity.

The diagnosis was founded upon clinical symptoms, serum thyroxine, TRAb, thyroid ultrasound and orbital computed tomography. The J gene is TRBJ2-7, the V gene TRBV29-1, with D possibly being TRBD1 or TRBD2 (5 bases each). This sequence was found in an adult woman with stable Graves' hyperthyroidism. The sample taken for sequencing was peripheral blood. The CDR3 here is CSAARGVSYEQYF. The CDR3 bases are TGCAGCGCAGCGAGAGGGGTATCCTACGAGCAGTACTTC.